This TCR beta chain is drawn from a study of neurological immune-mediated disorders. General study findings and limits: The expanded clones of different subjects shared no CDR3 amino acid sequences (suggesting private repertoires in all groups).

Each CDR3 protein is one row after TCRdb ran MiXCR on the 5' RACE reads. The table includes about 18,000 distinct CDR3 sequences, about 10% detected once. This clonotype was detected many times. Antigen specificity is unknown. Trimming removed 4 bases at V and 1 base at J, with 11 bases between. The CDR3 runs 15 residues. Germline V gives CDR1 SNHLY, CDR2 FYNNEI. This clonotype originated in a woman in her forties or fifties in good health. This chain links TRBV2 with TRBJ1-5; D not certain. Source material: CD8+ T cells from blood. CDR3 nucleotide sequence: TGTGCCAGCAGTGGGGTCGACATGAGCAATCAGCCCCAGCATTTT. Its translation is CASSGVDMSNQPQHF.